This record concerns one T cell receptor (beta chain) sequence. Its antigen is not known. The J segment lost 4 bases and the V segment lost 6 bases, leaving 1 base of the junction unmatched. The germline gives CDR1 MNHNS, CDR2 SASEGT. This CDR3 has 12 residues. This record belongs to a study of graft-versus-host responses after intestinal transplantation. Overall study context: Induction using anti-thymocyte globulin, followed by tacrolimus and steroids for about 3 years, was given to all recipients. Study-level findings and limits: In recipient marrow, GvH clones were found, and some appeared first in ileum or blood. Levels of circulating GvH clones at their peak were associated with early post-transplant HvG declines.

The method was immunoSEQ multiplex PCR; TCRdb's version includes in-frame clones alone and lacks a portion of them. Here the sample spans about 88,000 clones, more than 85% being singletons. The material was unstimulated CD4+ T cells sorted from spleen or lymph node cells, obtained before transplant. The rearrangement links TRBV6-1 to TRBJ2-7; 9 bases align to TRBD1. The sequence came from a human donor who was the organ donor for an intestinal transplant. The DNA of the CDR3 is TGTGCCAGCAGGGACAGGGGTTACGAGCAGTACTTC. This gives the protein CASRDRGYEQYF.